This TCR beta chain was sequenced during a study of cytomegalovirus exposure and HLA in healthy donors. Researchers ran the PCR with 60 Vbeta and 13 Jbeta primers. The assay was immunoSEQ multiplex PCR, and TCRdb's table has in-frame clones only and misses some. The data hold fewer than 200,000 clones, with about 77% observed a single time. The sequencing sample was made of PBMCs. The TCR originated in a male donor in good health and CMV-seropositive.

The CDR3 is CASSKGAWDRGLTDTQYF. In DNA, the CDR3 is TGTGCCAGCAGCAAGGGGGCCTGGGACAGGGGACTCACAGATACGCAGTATTTT. The J gene is TRBJ2-3, the V gene TRBV27; 10 bases are shared with TRBD1. From germline, CDR1 is MNHEY and CDR2 SMNVEV (reference sequence). Germline trimming cut 6 bases from V and 2 bases from J; bases unmatched to any gene: 14. The CDR3 consists of 18 residues.